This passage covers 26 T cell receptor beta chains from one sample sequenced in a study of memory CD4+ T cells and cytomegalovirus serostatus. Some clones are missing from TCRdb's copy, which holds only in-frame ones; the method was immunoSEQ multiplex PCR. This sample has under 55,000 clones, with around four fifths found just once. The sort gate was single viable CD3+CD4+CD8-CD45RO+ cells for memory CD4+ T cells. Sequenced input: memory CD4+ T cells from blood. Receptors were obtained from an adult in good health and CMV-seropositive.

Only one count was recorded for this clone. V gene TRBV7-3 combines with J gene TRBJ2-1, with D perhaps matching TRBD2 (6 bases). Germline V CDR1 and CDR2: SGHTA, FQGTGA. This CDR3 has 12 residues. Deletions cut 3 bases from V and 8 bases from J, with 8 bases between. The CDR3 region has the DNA TGTGCCAGCAGCTTGGAGGGAGATGAGCAGTTCTTC. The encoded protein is CASSLEGDEQFF.

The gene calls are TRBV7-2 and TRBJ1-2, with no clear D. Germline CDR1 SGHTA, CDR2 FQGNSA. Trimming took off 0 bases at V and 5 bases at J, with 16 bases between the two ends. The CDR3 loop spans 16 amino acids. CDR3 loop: CASSLAIEGNGYGYTF. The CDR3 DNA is TGTGCCAGCAGCTTAGCGATTGAGGGAAATGGGTATGGCTACACCTTC.

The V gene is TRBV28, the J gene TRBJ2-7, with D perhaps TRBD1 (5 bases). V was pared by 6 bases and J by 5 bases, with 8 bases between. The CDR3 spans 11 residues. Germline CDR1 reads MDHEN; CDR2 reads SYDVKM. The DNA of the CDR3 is TGTGCCAGCAGGGGGCGCAACGAGCAGTACTTC. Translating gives CASRGRNEQYF.

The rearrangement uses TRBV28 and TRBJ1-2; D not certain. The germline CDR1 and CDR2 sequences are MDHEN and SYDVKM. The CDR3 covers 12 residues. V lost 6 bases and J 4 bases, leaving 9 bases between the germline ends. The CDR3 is CASSYGPYGYTF. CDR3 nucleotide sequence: TGTGCCAGCAGCTATGGACCCTATGGCTACACCTTC.

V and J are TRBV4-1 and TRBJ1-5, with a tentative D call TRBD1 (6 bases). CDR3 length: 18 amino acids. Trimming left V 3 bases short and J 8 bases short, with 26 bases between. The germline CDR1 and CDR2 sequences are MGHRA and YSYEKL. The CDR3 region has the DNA TGCGCCAGCAGCCAGCCAGTTTTTGGGGGGCGCCCCTCGGAGCCCCAGCATTTT. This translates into CASSQPVFGGRPSEPQHF.

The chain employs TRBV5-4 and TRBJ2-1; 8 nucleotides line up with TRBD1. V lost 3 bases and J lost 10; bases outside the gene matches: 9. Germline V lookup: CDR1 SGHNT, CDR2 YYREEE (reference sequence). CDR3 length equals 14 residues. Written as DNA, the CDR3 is TGTGCCAGCAGCTCCCGGACAGGGAATACCGAGCAGTTCTTC. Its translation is CASSSRTGNTEQFF.

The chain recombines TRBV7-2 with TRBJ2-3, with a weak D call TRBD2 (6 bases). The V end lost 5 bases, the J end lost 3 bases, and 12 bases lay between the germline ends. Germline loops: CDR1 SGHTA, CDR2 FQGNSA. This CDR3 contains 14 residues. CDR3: CASSKTRATDTQYF. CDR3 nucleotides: TGTGCCAGCAGCAAGACTAGAGCGACAGATACGCAGTATTTT.

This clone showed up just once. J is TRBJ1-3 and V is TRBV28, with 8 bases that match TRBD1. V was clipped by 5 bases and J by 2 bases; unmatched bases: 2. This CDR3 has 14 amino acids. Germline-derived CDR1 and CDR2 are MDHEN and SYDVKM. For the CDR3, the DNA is TGTGCCAGCAGTGCGGGACAGGCTGGAAACACCATATATTTT. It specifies CASSAGQAGNTIYF.

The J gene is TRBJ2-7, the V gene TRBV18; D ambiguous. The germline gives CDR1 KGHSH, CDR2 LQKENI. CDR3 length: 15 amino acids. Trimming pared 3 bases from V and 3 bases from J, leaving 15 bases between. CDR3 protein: CASSPASRTLYEQYF. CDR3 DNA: TGTGCCAGCTCACCGGCCAGCAGGACCCTCTACGAGCAGTACTTC.

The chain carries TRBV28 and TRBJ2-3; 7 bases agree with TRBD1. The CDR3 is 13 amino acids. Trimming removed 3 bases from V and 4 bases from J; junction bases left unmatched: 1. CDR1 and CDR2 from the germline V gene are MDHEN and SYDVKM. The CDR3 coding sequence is TGTGCCAGCAGTTTGGGACAGTCAGATACGCAGTATTTT. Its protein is CASSLGQSDTQYF. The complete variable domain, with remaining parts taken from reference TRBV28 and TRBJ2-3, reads DVKVTQSSRYLVKRTGEKVFLECVQDMDHENMFWYRQDPGLGLRLIYFSYDVKMKEKGDIPEGYSVSREKKERFSLILESASTNQTSMYLCASSLGQSDTQYFGPGTRLTVL.

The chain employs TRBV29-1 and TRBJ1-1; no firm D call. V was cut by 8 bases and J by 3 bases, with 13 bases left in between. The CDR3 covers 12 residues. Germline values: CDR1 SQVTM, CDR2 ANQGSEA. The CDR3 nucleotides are TGCAGCCCTGGGGTAGGAGACACTGAAGCTTTCTTT. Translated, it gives CSPGVGDTEAFF.

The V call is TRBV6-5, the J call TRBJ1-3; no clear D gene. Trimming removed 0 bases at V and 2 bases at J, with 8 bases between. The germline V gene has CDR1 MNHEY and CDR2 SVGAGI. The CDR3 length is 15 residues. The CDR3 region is CASSYSSLTGNTIYF. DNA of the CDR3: TGTGCCAGCAGTTACTCCTCCCTAACTGGAAACACCATATATTTT.

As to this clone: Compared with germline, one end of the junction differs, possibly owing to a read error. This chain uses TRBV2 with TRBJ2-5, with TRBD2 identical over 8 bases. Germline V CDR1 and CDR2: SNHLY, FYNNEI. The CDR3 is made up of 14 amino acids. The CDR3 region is CASSFVGGEEAQYF. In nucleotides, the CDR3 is TGTGCCAGCAGTTTTGTCGGGGGGGAAGAGGCCCAGTACTTC.

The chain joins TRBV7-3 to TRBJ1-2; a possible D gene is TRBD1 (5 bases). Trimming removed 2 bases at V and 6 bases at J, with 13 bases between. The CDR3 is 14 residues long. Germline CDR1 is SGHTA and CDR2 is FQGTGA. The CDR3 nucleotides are TGTGCCAGCAGCTTAGGACCAAGACAGAATGGCTACACCTTC. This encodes CASSLGPRQNGYTF.

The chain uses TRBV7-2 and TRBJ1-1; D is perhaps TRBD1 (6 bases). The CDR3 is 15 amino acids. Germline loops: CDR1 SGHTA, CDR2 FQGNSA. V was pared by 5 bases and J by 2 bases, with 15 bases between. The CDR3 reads CASSLYRVGNTEAFF. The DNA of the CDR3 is TGTGCCAGCAGCCTATACAGGGTTGGTAACACTGAAGCTTTCTTT.

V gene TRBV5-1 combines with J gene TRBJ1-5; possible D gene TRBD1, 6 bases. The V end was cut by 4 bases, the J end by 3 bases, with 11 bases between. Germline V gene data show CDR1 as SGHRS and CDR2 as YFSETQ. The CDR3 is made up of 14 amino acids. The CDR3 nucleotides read TGCGCCAGCAGCGCCACAGGGAACAATCAGCCCCAGCATTTT. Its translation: CASSATGNNQPQHF.

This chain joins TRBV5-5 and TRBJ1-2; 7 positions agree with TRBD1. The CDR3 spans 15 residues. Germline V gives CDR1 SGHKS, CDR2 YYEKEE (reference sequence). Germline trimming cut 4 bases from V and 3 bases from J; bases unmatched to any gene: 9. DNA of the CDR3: TGTGCCAGCAGCACTCAGGGGGTCCCTCACTATGGCTACACCTTC. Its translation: CASSTQGVPHYGYTF. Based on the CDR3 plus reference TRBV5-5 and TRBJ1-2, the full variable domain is DAGVTQSPTHLIKTRGQQVTLRCSPISGHKSVSWYQQVLGQGPQFIFQYYEKEERGRGNFPDRFSARQFPNYSSELNVNALLLGDSALYLCASSTQGVPHYGYTFGSGTRLTVV.

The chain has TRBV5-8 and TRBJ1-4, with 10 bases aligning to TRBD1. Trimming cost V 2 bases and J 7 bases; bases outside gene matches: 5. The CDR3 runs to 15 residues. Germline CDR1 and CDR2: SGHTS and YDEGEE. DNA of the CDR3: TGTGCCAGCAGCTTCCCCGGGACAGGGGCTGAAAAACTGTTTTTT. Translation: CASSFPGTGAEKLFF.

The CDR3 DNA reads TGTGCCAGCAGCTCCCGATCCTCAGGCGAGCAGTACTTC. It yields the protein CASSSRSSGEQYF. The genes are TRBV11-2 and TRBJ2-7; no clear D gene. The CDR3 is 13 residues long. Germline values: CDR1 SGHAT, CDR2 FQNNGV. The ends were cut back, 4 bases at V and 6 bases at J, with 13 bases in the middle.

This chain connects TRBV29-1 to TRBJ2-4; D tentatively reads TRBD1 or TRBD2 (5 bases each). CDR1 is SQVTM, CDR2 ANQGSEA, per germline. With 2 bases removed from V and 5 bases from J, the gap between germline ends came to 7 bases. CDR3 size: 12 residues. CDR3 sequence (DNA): TGCAGCGTTGAACGGGGCCAAAACATTCAGTACTTC. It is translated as CSVERGQNIQYF.

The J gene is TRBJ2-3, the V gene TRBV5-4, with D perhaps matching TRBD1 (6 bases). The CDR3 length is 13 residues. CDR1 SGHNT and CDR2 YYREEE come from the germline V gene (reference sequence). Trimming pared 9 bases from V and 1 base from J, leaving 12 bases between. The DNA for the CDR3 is TGTGCCACCTCGACAGGAGGCACAGATACGCAGTATTTT. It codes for CATSTGGTDTQYF.

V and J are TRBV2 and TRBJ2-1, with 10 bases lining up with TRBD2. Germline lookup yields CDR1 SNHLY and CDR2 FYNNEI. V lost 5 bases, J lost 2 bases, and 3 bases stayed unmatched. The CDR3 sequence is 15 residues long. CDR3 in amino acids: CASSKGLAAYNEQFF. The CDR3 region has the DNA TGTGCCAGCAGTAAAGGACTAGCGGCCTACAATGAGCAGTTCTTC.

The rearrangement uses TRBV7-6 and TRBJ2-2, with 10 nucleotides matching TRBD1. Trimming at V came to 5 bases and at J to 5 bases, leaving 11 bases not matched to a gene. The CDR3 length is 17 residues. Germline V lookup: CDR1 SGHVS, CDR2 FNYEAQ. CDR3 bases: TGTGCCAGCAGCCCGACTCCAGACAGGGGGCAGACCGGGGAGCTGTTTTTT. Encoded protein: CASSPTPDRGQTGELFF. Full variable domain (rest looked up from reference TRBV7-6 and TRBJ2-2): GAGVSQSPRYKVTKRGQDVALRCDPISGHVSLYWYRQALGQGPEFLTYFNYEAQQDKSGLPNDRFSAERPEGSISTLTIQRTEQRDSAMYRCASSPTPDRGQTGELFFGEGSRLTVL.

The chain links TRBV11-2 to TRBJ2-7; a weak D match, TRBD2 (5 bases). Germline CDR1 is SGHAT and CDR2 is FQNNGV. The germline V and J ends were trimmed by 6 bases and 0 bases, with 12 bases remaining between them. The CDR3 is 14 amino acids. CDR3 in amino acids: CASRPGLSSYEQYF. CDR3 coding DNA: TGTGCCAGCAGACCTGGACTCAGCTCCTACGAGCAGTACTTC.

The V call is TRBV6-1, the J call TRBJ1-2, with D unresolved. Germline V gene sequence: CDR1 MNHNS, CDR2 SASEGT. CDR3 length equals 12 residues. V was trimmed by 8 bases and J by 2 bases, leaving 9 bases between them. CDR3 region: CASARSNYGYTF. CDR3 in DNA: TGTGCCAGCGCCCGATCAAACTATGGCTACACCTTC.

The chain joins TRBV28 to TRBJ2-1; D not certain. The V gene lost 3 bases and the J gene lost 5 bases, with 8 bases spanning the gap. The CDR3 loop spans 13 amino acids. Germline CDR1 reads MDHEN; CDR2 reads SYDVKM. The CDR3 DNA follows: TGTGCCAGCAGTTTCCCAGTCAACAATGAGCAGTTCTTC. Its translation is CASSFPVNNEQFF.